Listed below are T cell receptor beta chains from one sample, sequenced in a study of blood T cells in healthy people across ages. TCRdb ran MiXCR on the 5' RACE reads and lists one entry per CDR3 protein. The profile covers hundreds of thousands of distinct CDR3 sequences, with around 28% appearing a single time and 15% to 20% taken by the ten largest. Sequenced input: blood. All receptors derive from a woman older than 75 in good health. Both conserved end residues are part of each CDR3.

j_gene: TRBJ2-3
v_gene: TRBV4-1
CDR3aa: CASSQEGRTSTDTQYF

j_gene: TRBJ2-2
v_gene: TRBV3-1
CDR3aa: CATKGPGNPFTGELFF

j_gene: TRBJ2-5
v_gene: TRBV7-9
CDR3aa: CASSLGGPVQETQYF

j_gene: TRBJ2-2
v_gene: TRBV5-1
CDR3aa: CASSLKSQGSTGELFF

j_gene: TRBJ2-7
v_gene: TRBV6-1
CDR3aa: CASSEGGKGEQYF

j_gene: TRBJ2-1
v_gene: TRBV20-1
CDR3aa: CSARDRGGLAGGTTYNEQFF

j_gene: TRBJ1-2
v_gene: TRBV6-6
CDR3aa: CASSFLGPGGYTF

j_gene: TRBJ2-5
v_gene: TRBV30
CDR3aa: CAWSRVVHEQYF

j_gene: TRBJ1-6
v_gene: TRBV6-6
CDR3aa: CASSPAPRPLHF

j_gene: TRBJ2-5
v_gene: TRBV5-6
CDR3aa: CASSWRRTGGFQETQYF

j_gene: TRBJ2-7
v_gene: TRBV7-2
CDR3aa: CASSLYRGLTYEQYF

j_gene: TRBJ2-3
v_gene: TRBV12-3/TRBV12-4
CDR3aa: CASSLNTDAEYF

j_gene: TRBJ1-1
v_gene: TRBV6-5
CDR3aa: CASSPRQAGYTEAFF

j_gene: TRBJ2-1
v_gene: TRBV6-2/TRBV6-3
CDR3aa: CASSYGRTSGDNEQFF

j_gene: TRBJ2-7
v_gene: TRBV20-1
CDR3aa: CSARGRVNYEQYF

j_gene: TRBJ1-6
v_gene: TRBV5-1
CDR3aa: CASSQGTDNSPLHF

j_gene: TRBJ2-7
v_gene: TRBV9
CDR3aa: CASSDQRPGGEQYF

j_gene: TRBJ2-4
v_gene: TRBV2
CDR3aa: CASSEGEAKNIQYF

j_gene: TRBJ2-3
v_gene: TRBV20-1
CDR3aa: CSALSPMGTDTQYF

j_gene: TRBJ2-1
v_gene: TRBV20-1
CDR3aa: CSARTSGRFNEQFF

j_gene: TRBJ2-1
v_gene: TRBV20-1
CDR3aa: CSAREGEGSGEQFF

j_gene: TRBJ1-5
v_gene: TRBV5-6
CDR3aa: CASSFYDRGISAQHF

j_gene: TRBJ2-1
v_gene: TRBV27
CDR3aa: CASTSRQGVSYNEQFF

j_gene: TRBJ2-3
v_gene: TRBV27
CDR3aa: CACSLDSSTDTQYF